These T cell receptor beta chains were read from a single sample in a study of T-cell reconstitution after alpha-beta-depleted transplantation in children. TCRdb reprocessed the PCR reads via MiXCR and lists one record per CDR3 protein. The data contain around 450,000 distinct CDR3 sequences, 43% of them singletons. Material: PBMCs, obtained before TCRalphabeta/CD19-depleted stem cell transplant. These receptors were collected from a girl aged 2 to 9 with aplastic anemia, due to receive a stem cell transplant. Both conserved end residues are trimmed from each CDR3. The order of the fields is D gene, J gene, CDR3 length, V gene, CDR3 protein. A D gene is named only where the DNA matches it firmly.

>.|TRBJ1-1|13|TRBV6-1
ASRPPWGGHTEAF
>TRBD2|TRBJ2-7|15|TRBV5-1
ASSLGGTSGVSYEQY
>TRBD1|TRBJ1-1|13|TRBV20-1
SARQGATRNTEAF
>TRBD2|TRBJ2-1|16|TRBV11-2
ASSLVSGGRPSYNEQF
>.|TRBJ2-7|12|TRBV28
ASRLDRGSYEQY
>TRBD2|TRBJ2-6|15|TRBV20-1
SALERGGYTGANVLT
>.|TRBJ2-7|10|TRBV25-1
ASSDFRLEQY
>TRBD2|TRBJ2-7|12|TRBV5-6
ASSLRAGGPVGV
>TRBD1|TRBJ2-4|14|TRBV7-6
ASSLRDRGHENIQY
>.|TRBJ1-5|10|TRBV27
ASRGGNQPQH
>.|TRBJ2-7|12|TRBV7-9
ASSPRPESYEQY